This T cell receptor (beta chain) was found in a study of blood T cell repertoires in COVID-19. Turning to the study itself: Acute-phase and convalescent COVID-19 samples originated in the United States, Italy and Spain.

In the study's own analysis: Reference gene primer amplification yielded estimated nucleated cell counts. TCRdb keeps only in-frame clones here, not all; method: immunoSEQ multiplex PCR. Clone size and the V and J calls come from that table; the DNA yielded D and trimming. The sample has roughly 70,000 clones; about 90% are singletons. Germline-derived CDR1 and CDR2 are LNHDA and SQIVND (reference sequence). Between the trimmed V and J ends, which lost 6 bases and 1 base, there was a span of 7 bases. The CDR3 sequence is 13 residues long. The receptor's source is a man between 60 and 70 years old with acute or convalescent COVID-19. This rearrangement joins TRBV19 to TRBJ1-3, with D perhaps matching TRBD1 (5 bases). The material sequenced was peripheral blood. CDR3 DNA: TGTGCCAGTAGGAGGACATCTGGAAACACCATATATTTT. Protein sequence: CASRRTSGNTIYF.